The 14 T cell receptor beta chains below were found in one sample sequenced in a study of T cell repertoires in aging, cancer and after chemotherapy. TCR beta rearrangements were amplified from peripheral blood genomic DNA. Rearranged V-D-J TRB sequences were amplified with a mixed TRB-A/B primer pool. TCRdb analysed the multiplex PCR reads with MiXCR anew, one entry per CDR3 protein. The table lists approximately 20,000 distinct CDR3 sequences, over 35% of them singletons. What was sequenced was blood. Receptor source: a human donor with a solid tumor.

The CDR3 bases are TGTGCCAGCAGCTCCCGGACGGAATCGGACATTCAGTACTTC. This encodes CASSSRTESDIQYF. This chain uses TRBV13 with TRBJ2-4; D not certain. There are 14 residues in the CDR3. V gave up 4 bases and J gave up 8 bases, with 15 bases separating them. Germline CDR1 PRHDT, CDR2 FYEKMQ (reference sequence).

The chain uses TRBV6-2 or TRBV6-3 and TRBJ2-7; 10 bases align to TRBD1. Per germline, CDR1 MNHEY and CDR2 SVGEGT. The ends lost 6 bases at V and 4 bases at J; junction bases unmatched: 12. The CDR3 covers 16 residues. In nucleotides, the CDR3 is TGTGCCAGCAGCCGCGACAGGGGGCGGGAGATTTACGAGCAGTACTTC. Translating gives CASSRDRGREIYEQYF.

By sample fraction, this clonotype is medium-sized. In DNA, the CDR3 is TGTGCCAGTAGCCGCAGACAGTCCACGTACCTCTATGGCTACACCTTC. The encoded protein is CASSRRQSTYLYGYTF. The genes are TRBV19 and TRBJ1-2; D perhaps matches TRBD1 (5 bases). Deletions cut 6 bases from V and 4 bases from J, with 21 bases between. CDR1 is LNHDA, CDR2 SQIVND, per germline (reference sequence). The CDR3 runs 16 residues.

This clonotype turned up a few times. The chain is built from TRBV5-1 and TRBJ2-7; D may be TRBD2 (5 bases). Trimming left V 4 bases short and J 6 bases short, with 11 bases between. Germline V gene sequence: CDR1 SGHRS, CDR2 YFSETQ. The CDR3 contains 12 residues. CDR3 region: CASSPPEGEQYF. In DNA, the CDR3 is TGCGCCAGCAGCCCACCCGAGGGCGAGCAGTACTTC.

By sample fraction, this clonotype is medium-sized. This chain uses TRBV30 with TRBJ2-3; perhaps TRBD2 as D (5 bases). V was pared by 0 bases and J by 2 bases, with 9 bases between. The CDR3 has 14 amino acids. CDR1 is GTSNPN and CDR2 is SVGIG in the germline V gene (reference sequence). CDR3 sequence: CAWSVEEITDTQYF. The DNA of the CDR3 is TGTGCCTGGAGTGTGGAGGAGATCACAGATACGCAGTATTTT.

CDR3 sequence (DNA): TGTGCCAGCAGCTTGGGACTAGGGTCCTCGGAGGCCCAGTACTTC. Translated: CASSLGLGSSEAQYF. The chain is built from TRBV5-6 and TRBJ2-5; D is perhaps TRBD2 (6 bases). The CDR3 runs to 15 residues. CDR1 is SGHDT and CDR2 is YYEEEE in the germline V gene. V was clipped by 0 bases and J by 9 bases, with 18 bases between them.

Within the sample, this clonotype is medium-sized. This chain joins TRBV19 and TRBJ2-3; D is undetermined. The CDR3 length is 13 residues. Germline CDR1 is LNHDA and CDR2 is SQIVND (reference sequence). V dropped 7 bases and J dropped 6 bases, with 14 bases sitting between them. The CDR3 region is CASKAHNGDTQYF. In DNA, the CDR3 is TGTGCCAGTAAAGCCCATAACGGGGATACGCAGTATTTT.

The chain carries TRBV30 and TRBJ2-3; D gene unclear. The CDR3 extends over 14 amino acids. Deletions cut 1 base from V and 1 base from J, with 9 bases between. Germline V gene lookup returns CDR1 GTSNPN and CDR2 SVGIG (reference sequence). For the CDR3, the DNA is TGTGCCTGGAGTGCGGTAGGCGGCACAGATACGCAGTATTTT. Its protein product is CAWSAVGGTDTQYF.

This rearrangement joins TRBV27 to TRBJ1-6; D is ambiguous. The CDR3 runs to 14 residues. Germline V gene sequence: CDR1 MNHEY, CDR2 SMNVEV (reference sequence). The germline V and J ends were trimmed by 3 bases and 6 bases, with 9 bases remaining between them. This chain's CDR3 is CASSFPQFNSPLHF. The CDR3 DNA reads as TGTGCCAGCAGTTTTCCACAGTTTAATTCACCCCTCCACTTT.

This sequence joins TRBV6-5 and TRBJ2-5; D unclear. V gave up 4 bases and J gave up 11 bases, with 17 bases separating them. The CDR3 consists of 13 residues. The germline V gene encodes CDR1 MNHEY and CDR2 SVGAGI. The CDR3 bases are TGTGCCAGCAGTTCTCAACCAACTTACCTGCAGTACTTC. Amino acid sequence: CASSSQPTYLQYF.

The genes are TRBV6-2 or TRBV6-3 and TRBJ1-2; 7 bases line up with TRBD1. CDR1 is MNHEY and CDR2 is SVGEGT in the germline V gene. This CDR3 is 13 amino acids long. V dropped 9 bases and J dropped 4; count of bases not matched to a gene: 8. The CDR3 DNA reads as TGTGCCAGTGGAAGACAGGGCGGCTATGGCTACACCTTC. Protein sequence: CASGRQGGYGYTF.

V and J are TRBV11-1 and TRBJ2-5, with D perhaps given as TRBD1 or TRBD2 (5 bases each). The V gene's germline CDR1 is SGHAT and CDR2 FQDESV (reference sequence). V lost 4 bases to trimming and J lost 0 bases, with 9 bases between them. CDR3 length: 14 residues. This CDR3 is CASSSWGYQETQYF. The CDR3 nucleotides are TGTGCCAGCAGCTCCTGGGGGTACCAAGAGACCCAGTACTTC.

This rearrangement joins TRBV9 to TRBJ1-6; 7 bases are shared with TRBD1. Germline CDR1 SGDLS, CDR2 YYNGEE. This CDR3 is built from 14 residues. J gave up 9 bases and V 1 base, and 4 bases lay outside the gene matches. CDR3 sequence reads: CASSVNRGGSPLHF. CDR3 in DNA: TGTGCCAGCAGCGTAAACAGGGGTGGTTCACCCCTCCACTTT.

This clonotype is medium-sized within its sample. J is TRBJ2-3 and V is TRBV6-5; D remains unclear. The CDR3 runs 15 residues. Germline CDR1 and CDR2: MNHEY and SVGAGI. With 0 bases removed from V and 0 bases from J, the gap between germline ends came to 7 bases. The CDR3 region has the DNA TGTGCCAGCAGTTACTCTTATCGGAGCACAGATACGCAGTATTTT. This gives the protein CASSYSYRSTDTQYF.